This entry lists 25 T cell receptor beta chains sequenced from one sample in a study of CXCR3-negative and CXCR3-positive naive CD8 T cells. cDNA libraries for TRB were generated by 5' RACE incorporating UMI labels. TCRdb re-called the 5' RACE reads and shows each CDR3 protein once, DNA omitted. This sample contains 150,000 or so distinct CDR3 sequences. The specimen was naive CXCR3- CD8+ T cells from blood. This sample's subset: CD45RO-CCR7+CD27+CD95- naive CD8+ T cells lacking CXCR3 (TNR3-). These receptors originate from a human donor in good health. Some clones in this sample may be carry-over from other donors' samples.

This sequence joins TRBV5-8 and TRBJ2-5; TCRdb's D call of TRBD1 is untestable without DNA. Germline V lookup: CDR1 SGHTS, CDR2 YDEGEE. The CDR3 is 16 amino acids. CDR3 protein: CASSARPTPGGETQYF.

The gene calls are TRBV11-2 and TRBJ1-5; TCRdb gives TRBD1 as the D gene, but with no DNA this cannot be confirmed. This CDR3 has 19 amino acids. Germline lookup yields CDR1 SGHAT and CDR2 FQNNGV. The CDR3 reads CASSCPGQGPWVGNQPQHF.

The chain joins TRBV7-8 to TRBJ2-7; there is no DNA to check the TCRdb D call of TRBD1. The CDR3 has 13 residues. Germline assignment: CDR1 SGHVS and CDR2 FQNEAQ. The CDR3 region is CASGTGNPYEQYF.

The rearrangement joins TRBV29-1 to TRBJ1-2; the D gene TCRdb calls, TRBD1, cannot be checked with no DNA. The CDR3 length is 13 residues. Germline assignment: CDR1 SQVTM and CDR2 ANQGSEA. This CDR3 reads CSVEDWTGWGYTF.

This chain uses TRBV19 with TRBJ2-7. Germline V lookup: CDR1 LNHDA, CDR2 SQIVND (reference sequence). The CDR3 has 15 amino acids. CDR3 amino acids: CASSIDDGSTYEQYF.

The chain carries TRBV19 and TRBJ2-1; TCRdb picks TRBD1, but there is no DNA to check that call. The germline V gene encodes CDR1 LNHDA and CDR2 SQIVND (reference sequence). The CDR3 has 14 residues. Here the CDR3 reads CASSMSRGYNEQFF.

The chain has TRBV15 and TRBJ2-3; the D call of TRBD2 rests on TCRdb alone, since no DNA is present to check it. The CDR3 has 14 residues. In germline, CDR1 is LNHNV, CDR2 YYDKDF (reference sequence). The CDR3 here is CAIGGRGGTDTQYF.

The chain uses TRBV7-9 and TRBJ2-7; the TCRdb D gene call, TRBD2, has no DNA to confirm it. This CDR3 has 15 amino acids. CDR1 is SEHNR, CDR2 FQNEAQ, per germline (reference sequence). This chain's CDR3 is CASSLGVEVSYEQYF. The full variable domain, its missing parts supplied by reference TRBV7-9 and TRBJ2-7, is DTGVSQNPRHKITKRGQNVTFRCDPISEHNRLYWYRQTLGQGPEFLTYFQNEAQLEKSRLLSDRFSAERPKGSFSTLEIQRTEQGDSAMYLCASSLGVEVSYEQYFGPGTRLTVT.

This rearrangement joins TRBV4-3 to TRBJ1-2. This CDR3 contains 14 residues. Per the germline V gene, CDR1 is LGHNA and CDR2 is YSLEER. CDR3 sequence: CASSQDMAAHGYTF.

The chain combines TRBV29-1 with TRBJ2-7. Germline V CDR1 and CDR2: SQVTM, ANQGSEA. The length of the CDR3 is 13 residues. CDR3 protein: CSVAGRNNYEQYF.

The chain recombines TRBV28 with TRBJ2-7; TCRdb calls TRBD1, which cannot be checked without DNA. From germline, CDR1 is MDHEN and CDR2 SYDVKM. This CDR3 has 14 amino acids. Here the CDR3 reads CASSWDRGAYEQYF.

The rearrangement links TRBV5-1 to TRBJ1-2. The V gene's germline CDR1 is SGHRS and CDR2 YFSETQ. The CDR3 length is 16 residues. CDR3 residues: CASSPTEGVVGSGYAF.

The rearrangement links TRBV6-6 to TRBJ2-7; TCRdb proposes TRBD1, but this gene call is untestable without DNA. CDR3 length equals 12 residues. CDR1 MNHNY and CDR2 SVGAGI come from the germline V gene (reference sequence). CDR3 amino acids: CATHPGNSEQYF.

The rearrangement joins TRBV29-1 to TRBJ2-1; TCRdb calls TRBD2, which cannot be checked without DNA. The CDR3 sequence is 13 residues long. CDR1 SQVTM and CDR2 ANQGSEA come from the germline V gene. CDR3: CSVLARYKNEQLF.

The V and J genes are TRBV7-2 and TRBJ2-1; the TCRdb D gene call, TRBD2, has no DNA to confirm it. The CDR3 has 16 residues. Per germline, CDR1 SGHTA and CDR2 FQGNSA. The CDR3 sequence is CASSPLFGRNYNEQFF.

CDR3 protein: CSANYGTGPHEQYF. V and J are TRBV29-1 and TRBJ2-7; without DNA, the TCRdb call of TRBD2 cannot be checked. This CDR3 has 14 amino acids. The germline CDR1 and CDR2 sequences are SQVTM and ANQGSEA.

The chain has TRBV7-7 and TRBJ2-5; TCRdb lists TRBD1, though no DNA is available to test this call. Germline V gives CDR1 SSHAT, CDR2 FNYEAQ (reference sequence). The CDR3 covers 15 residues. CDR3 region: CASSALGTGVETQYF.

J is TRBJ1-5 and V is TRBV6-2 or TRBV6-3. The CDR3 covers 13 residues. CDR1 is MNHEY, CDR2 SVGEGT, per germline. The CDR3 protein is CASSTGLEQPQHF.

V gene TRBV12-3 or TRBV12-4 combines with J gene TRBJ2-3; absent DNA, TCRdb's TRBD2 call cannot be checked. This CDR3 is built from 15 residues. CDR3 amino acids: CASSLASGGTDTQYF.

The J gene is TRBJ2-1, the V gene TRBV19; TCRdb reports TRBD1, a call that lacks DNA to check it against. The germline V gene encodes CDR1 LNHDA and CDR2 SQIVND (reference sequence). The CDR3 consists of 16 residues. This CDR3 is CASSIESGVQYNEQFF.

The chain carries TRBV5-5 and TRBJ2-7; TCRdb's assignment of TRBD1 cannot be checked, as there is no DNA. The CDR3 length is 17 residues. The germline gives CDR1 SGHKS, CDR2 YYEKEE (reference sequence). The CDR3 reads CASSLVGGPLLFYEQYF.

The rearrangement uses TRBV9 and TRBJ2-3; TCRdb designates TRBD2, a call that cannot be tested without DNA. The CDR3 is 15 residues long. The germline V gene encodes CDR1 SGDLS and CDR2 YYNGEE. The CDR3 reads CASSARTDFTDTQYF.

This chain links TRBV6-5 with TRBJ2-1; TCRdb names TRBD2, which stays unverified in the absence of DNA. CDR1 and CDR2 from the germline V gene are MNHEY and SVGAGI. The CDR3 extends over 16 amino acids. CDR3 sequence: CASSYPGLAGYNEQFF.

V usage is TRBV6-5 and J usage is TRBJ2-5; TCRdb's D call, TRBD1, is unchecked because there is no DNA. The germline gives CDR1 MNHEY, CDR2 SVGAGI. The CDR3 is 14 amino acids. The CDR3 sequence: CASSYEGDLETQYF.

CDR3 residues: CASSLSAGPGELFF. The chain employs TRBV27 and TRBJ2-2; TCRdb gives TRBD2 as the D gene, but with no DNA this cannot be confirmed. From germline, CDR1 is MNHEY and CDR2 SMNVEV (reference sequence). This CDR3 region has 14 residues.